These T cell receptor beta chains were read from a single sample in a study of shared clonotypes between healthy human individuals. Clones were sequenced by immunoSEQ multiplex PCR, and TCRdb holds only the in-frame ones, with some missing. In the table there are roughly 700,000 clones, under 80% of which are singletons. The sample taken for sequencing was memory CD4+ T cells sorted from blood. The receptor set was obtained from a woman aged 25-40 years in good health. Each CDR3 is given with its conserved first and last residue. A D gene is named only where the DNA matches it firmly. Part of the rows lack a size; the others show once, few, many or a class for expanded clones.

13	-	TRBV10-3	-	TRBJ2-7	CATQTGSSYEQYF	TGTGCCACCCAAACTGGAAGCTCCTACGAGCAGTACTTC
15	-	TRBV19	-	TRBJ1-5	CASGGGHERNQPQHF	TGTGCCAGCGGGGGGGGCCACGAGAGGAATCAGCCCCAGCATTTT
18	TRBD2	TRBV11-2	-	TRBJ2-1	CASSSRLTLAGGADEQFF	TGTGCCAGCAGCTCAAGACTTACACTAGCGGGGGGGGCCGATGAGCAGTTCTTC
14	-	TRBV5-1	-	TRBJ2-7	CASSLDRVSNEQYF	TGCGCCAGCAGCTTGGACAGGGTCTCTAATGAGCAGTACTTC
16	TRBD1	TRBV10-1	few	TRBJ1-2	CASNHANRGHNYGYTF	TGCGCCAGCAACCACGCAAACAGGGGGCATAACTATGGCTACACCTTC
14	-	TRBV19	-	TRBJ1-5	CASSIDNLSQPQHF	TGTGCCAGTAGTATAGACAATTTAAGTCAGCCCCAGCATTTT
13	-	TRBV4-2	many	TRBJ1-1	CASSQDGWAVAFF	TGTGCCAGCAGCCAAGATGGATGGGCGGTTGCTTTCTTT
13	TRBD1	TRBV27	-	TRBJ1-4	CATMDRTNEKLFF	TGTGCCACCATGGACAGGACTAATGAAAAACTGTTTTTT
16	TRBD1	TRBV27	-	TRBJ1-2	CASRLLGQGKRLGYTF	TGTGCCAGCAGACTTTTAGGACAGGGAAAGCGGTTGGGCTACACCTTC
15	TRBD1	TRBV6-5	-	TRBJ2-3	CASSSAGQGPDTQYF	TGTGCCAGCAGCTCCGCGGGACAGGGACCAGATACGCAGTATTTT
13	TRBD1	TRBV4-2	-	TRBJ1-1	CASSQDGDRDAFF	TGTGCCAGCAGCCAAGACGGCGACAGGGATGCTTTCTTT
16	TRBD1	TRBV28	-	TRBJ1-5	CASSSPGQGSNQPQHF	TGTGCCAGCAGTTCCCCGGGACAGGGGAGCAATCAGCCCCAGCATTTT
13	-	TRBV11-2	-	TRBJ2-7	CARRGSLKGEQYF	TGTGCCAGACGCGGTAGTTTAAAGGGCGAGCAGTACTTC
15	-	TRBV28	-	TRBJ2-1	CASSLWLGTANEQFF	TGTGCCAGCAGTTTATGGTTAGGGACTGCCAATGAGCAGTTCTTC
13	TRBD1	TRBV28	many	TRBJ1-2	CASRPGQGYGYTF	TGTGCCAGCAGGCCGGGACAGGGGTATGGCTACACCTTC
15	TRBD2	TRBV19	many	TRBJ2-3	CASRGLAGVSDTQYF	TGTGCCAGTAGGGGACTAGCGGGCGTGTCAGATACGCAGTATTTT
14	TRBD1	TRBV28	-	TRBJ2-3	CASHVDRGTDTQYF	TGTGCCAGCCACGTGGACAGGGGTACAGATACGCAGTATTTT
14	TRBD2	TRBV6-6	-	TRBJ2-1	CASSLTSGSHEQFF	TGTGCCAGCAGTCTGACTAGCGGGAGCCATGAGCAGTTCTTC
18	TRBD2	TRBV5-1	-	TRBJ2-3	CASSSLGTSGGRTDTQYF	TGCGCCAGCAGCTCGCTTGGGACTAGCGGGGGGAGGACAGATACGCAGTATTTT
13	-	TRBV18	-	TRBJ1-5	CASSPGDVRPQHF	TGTGCCAGCTCACCAGGGGATGTAAGGCCCCAGCATTTT
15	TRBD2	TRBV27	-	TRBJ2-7	CASSFNSGRLSEQYF	TGTGCCAGCAGTTTCAATAGCGGGAGGCTCTCCGAGCAGTACTTC
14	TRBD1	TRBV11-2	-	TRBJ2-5	CASGRDRHQETQYF	TGTGCCAGCGGAAGGGACAGGCATCAAGAGACCCAGTACTTC
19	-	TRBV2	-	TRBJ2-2	CASSGWGDTGFANTGELFF	TGTGCCAGCAGTGGCTGGGGGGATACAGGGTTCGCGAACACCGGGGAGCTGTTTTTT
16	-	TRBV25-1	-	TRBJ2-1	CASSGTLGKLYNEQFF	TGTGCCAGCAGTGGGACACTAGGGAAACTATACAATGAGCAGTTCTTC
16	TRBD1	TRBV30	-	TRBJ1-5	CAWSTQGQGYNQPQHF	TGTGCCTGGAGTACCCAGGGACAGGGATACAATCAGCCCCAGCATTTT
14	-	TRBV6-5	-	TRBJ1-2	CASSRDGQSGIYTF	TGTGCCAGCAGTCGAGACGGACAGTCGGGGATCTACACCTTC
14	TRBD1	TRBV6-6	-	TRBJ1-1	CASSSGTGNTEAFF	TGTGCCAGCAGTTCCGGGACAGGGAACACTGAAGCTTTCTTT
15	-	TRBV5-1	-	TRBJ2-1	CASSLSSISYNEQFF	TGCGCCAGCAGCTTGAGCTCCATCTCCTACAATGAGCAGTTCTTC
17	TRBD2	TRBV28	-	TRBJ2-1	CASSLTLAGFSYNEQFF	TGTGCCAGCAGCCTCACACTAGCGGGATTCTCCTACAATGAGCAGTTCTTC
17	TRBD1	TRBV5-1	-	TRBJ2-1	CASRDLDRESRRGEQFF	TGCGCCAGCAGGGACCTTGACAGGGAATCTCGCAGGGGAGAGCAGTTCTTC
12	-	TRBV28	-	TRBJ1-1	CASSLLDTEAFF	TGTGCCAGCAGTTTATTAGACACTGAAGCTTTCTTT
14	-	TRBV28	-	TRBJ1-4	CASALDGRAIKLFF	TGTGCCAGCGCTTTAGATGGCAGGGCCATCAAACTGTTTTTT
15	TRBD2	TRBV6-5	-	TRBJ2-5	CASSYSGRVGETQYF	TGTGCCAGCAGTTACAGCGGGAGAGTGGGAGAGACCCAGTACTTC
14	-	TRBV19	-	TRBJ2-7	CASSIAADLREQYF	TGTGCCAGTAGTATAGCGGCTGACCTACGCGAGCAGTACTTC
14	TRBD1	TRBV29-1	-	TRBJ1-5	CSVQTTGRNQPQHF	TGCAGCGTCCAGACGACAGGGAGAAATCAGCCCCAGCATTTT
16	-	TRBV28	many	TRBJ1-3	CASSSTRGGKRDTIYF	TGTGCCAGCAGTTCTACCCGAGGGGGGAAGAGGGACACCATATATTTT
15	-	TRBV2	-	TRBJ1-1	CASSLDSFMNTEAFF	TGTGCCAGCAGCCTGGACAGTTTCATGAACACTGAAGCTTTCTTT